Here is one T cell receptor (beta chain) with its context. This clone was counted a single time. The target of this receptor is not known. No base-level quality is on record; no much larger clone is a single base apart. The cohort comprised some 680 healthy bone marrow donors. At the time of sampling, all cohort members were nominally healthy, though unrecorded immune exposures were likely present. The donor tested CMV seronegative and was one of the 352 seronegative cohort members. Every donor gave a peripheral blood sample, and the peripheral blood mononuclear cells from that sample were used for TCR beta sequencing. Genomic DNA was extracted from the blood cell samples with the Qiagen DNeasy Blood Extraction Kit. Libraries were built with the immunoSEQ multiplex PCR assay. A mixture of 60 forward primers for TCR Vbeta segments and 13 reverse primers for TCR Jbeta segments was used in the multiplex PCR. The CDR3 region of rearranged TCR beta genes was amplified from genomic DNA with a multiplex PCR assay. Amplified TCR beta libraries were sequenced as 87-base-pair reads on the Illumina HiSeq System. The original pipeline was this. In a later analysis, 70 million to 95 million unique TCR beta chains were counted across the roughly 700 repertoires, and roughly 10 million of these chains were shared by at least two donors. A nearest-neighbor algorithm error-corrected the raw reads and collapsed the reads into unique sequences, merging closely related sequences to remove PCR and sequencing errors. Alignment of CDR3 sequences to IMGT reference sequences was used to assign V, D and J gene segments. For a sequence to be retained, a match of at least six nucleotides to both a V gene segment and a J gene segment was required. Rearrangements were called productive when the CDR3 lacked stop codons and stayed in frame with V and J; all others were non-productive. Following IMGT convention, CDR3 was defined as the stretch from the second conserved V-encoded cysteine to the conserved J-encoded phenylalanine. The earlier analysis of some 540 of the donors excluded any sequence lacking an unambiguous match to a single V gene segment. In an earlier analysis of approximately 560 of the donors, a V segment was called functional when productive rearrangements were above 56.7%, and segregating when the standard deviation between donors exceeded 5%. A statistical classification framework was built for diagnosing cytomegalovirus status from the catalog of TCR beta chain sequences. V and J gene assignment, in a later analysis, came from comparing TCR nucleotide sequences with IMGT/GENE-DB human TR gene sequences. A later analysis assigned CDR3 sequences and most-parsimonious VDJ recombination scenarios with the TCRdist pipeline. A later analysis defined each TCR beta chain by its CDR3 amino acid sequence plus V-gene family, and excluded reads lacking a unique V-gene family. As a way to deal with suspected cross-contamination and a sequencing artifact, a later analysis dropped hundreds of nucleotide sequences that were highly shared and had low generation probability. For each public chain, a later analysis derived a clonal expansion index from normalized ranks of inferred template counts within each repertoire. Generation probabilities in a later analysis came from a VDJ recombination model fitted to out-of-frame rearrangements, and those results were checked against IGoR. Hypergeometric tests were used in a later analysis to score TCR-TCR, TCR-HLA and TCR-CMV co-occurrence, with a repertoire-size bias correction applied to the TCR pairs. A later analysis estimated false discovery rates by permuting HLA or CMV assignments 20 times. A later analysis grouped co-occurring TCRs with DBSCAN, adding TCRdist sequence similarity when clustering within HLA-allele-positive subsets. Repertoires with fewer than 30,000 or more than 120,000 public chains, plus five repertoires with anomalous nucleotide sharing, were excluded from co-occurrence clustering. The immuneACCESS repertoire file appears here via TCRdb, limited to in-frame rearrangements. These files lack a portion of the clones; in checked studies, under half of the deficit traces to unresolved V genes, and the cause of the others is not known. That table is the source of V, J and clone size, and D and trimming were worked out from the DNA. Present in this sample are some 87,000 clones, 65% to 80% of which were seen just once. 2.5% to 3.5% of the sample rests with the top ten.

These data belong to a study of cytomegalovirus exposure and HLA in healthy donors (dated by TCRdb to the late 2010s). Notes on the research overall: In an earlier analysis of 587 of the donors, roughly 300 Gb of sequence data and 90 million to 130 million unique TCR beta sequences from about 180 million T cells were reported. To decide whether each TCR beta V gene segment behaved as functional or pseudogenic, an earlier analysis of fewer than 750 of the donors relied on high-throughput TCR beta sequencing. To predict cytomegalovirus infection status, the study combined high-throughput TCR immunosequencing, statistical association of individual TCRs with disease status, and machine learning. Roughly 5 DR-DQ haplotypes were handled as single units for association and clustering because linkage in the cohort was strong. The study aimed to test whether cataloging public T cell receptors could reveal signatures of past pathogen exposure. Using immunosequencing, the study profiled T cell repertoires from 666 subjects and related those repertoires to cytomegalovirus serostatus. Class I and class II HLA loci were covered by the typing at four-digit resolution. Of the roughly 400 genotyped donors, around 81% fell in the genetic ancestry cluster associated with self-reported Caucasian donors. The number of typed donors differed by locus: roughly 629-640 for A, B, C, DRB1 and DQB1; 522 for DQA1; some 590 for DPA1; and some 450 for DPB1. In a later genetic analysis, genome-wide SNP genotypes for about three fifths of the roughly 670 donors were used, and that subset was treated as a discovery cohort. Rather than drawing on any new phenotypic data, the later analysis identified candidate immune exposures from TCR beta sequences and the way those sequences occurred across donors. On average, around 200,000 unique TCR beta nucleotide sequences were sequenced per donor among some 430 genotyped donors of the cohort, with roughly 18% of those sequences being non-productive. A later analysis re-analyzed previously published TCR beta repertoires from 500 to 700 donors and added high-resolution HLA genotyping to study TCR occurrence patterns. Besides the first cohort of around 700 subjects, a separate validation cohort made up of roughly 130 different subjects was used. Alongside the repertoire data, information on donor age, sex, ethnicity and CMV serostatus was compiled. An early release covering more than 500 HLA-typed donors comprised approximately 290 gigabases of sequencing data and roughly 85 million unique TCR sequences. All discovery cohort repertoires had been generated using a single sequencing platform. Results and caveats for the whole study, not just this receptor: The presence/absence analyses assumed that sequencing depth was roughly uniform across donors, and that assumption may not be true. According to a later analysis, parvovirus B19, influenza, CMV and Epstein-Barr virus appeared linked to several top co-occurrence clusters. When HLA alleles, especially DR and DQ, strongly co-occurred, TCR associations were difficult to assign to individual alleles. Broadly in line with IMGT annotations, most TCR beta V segments showed up in productive rearrangements about 87% or about 30% of the time in an earlier analysis of a few hundred of the donors. In both the original and validation cohorts, the classifier was reported to diagnose cytomegalovirus status with high specificity and sensitivity. In a later analysis, HLA-associated TCR beta chains were found to be more clonally expanded and to have lower generation probabilities than equally common non-associated chains. The authors suggested that the approach could potentially be extended to other disease states and immunological phenotypes. Because counts were too low, 15 to 20 rarely observed V segments, including chromosome 9 orphons, were excluded from the earlier analysis of around 590 of the donors. A later analysis associated 17,000 or so TCR beta sequences with specific HLA alleles at a false discovery rate of 0.05. The study gave a list of about 150 TCR beta chains associated with cytomegalovirus. In a later genetic analysis, a missense DCLRE1C variant was associated with V-gene and J-gene trimming of TCR beta chains, and the association was replicated in an independent cohort. The cohort was sequenced for TCR beta chains only, and without alpha or paired-chain data the features that could be detected were limited. According to a later analysis, TCR association rates differed among HLA loci, with DRB1 alleles showing the most associated TCRs and HLA-C alleles showing the fewest. According to a later genetic analysis, donors in an Asian-associated ancestry cluster had fewer N-insertions in productive TCRs than the approximately 670-donor mean. For the cohort, immune exposure information was limited to CMV serostatus. A later analysis found that most CMV-associated TCR beta chains appeared HLA-restricted, with HLA associations seemingly driven largely by CMV exposure. Because HLA typing was missing for some donors at each locus, association tests included only the typed subset. A few of the identified cytomegalovirus-associated TCR beta chains were confirmed in vitro to be specific for cytomegalovirus antigens. Because the 87-base-pair reads could not distinguish some IMGT-functional V segments, including TRBV6-2 and TRBV6-3, those segments were excluded. Correlated functional status among segregating V segments might reflect linkage disequilibrium, but an unknown experimental factor could not be ruled out. Across donors, most TCR sequences were observed very rarely, whereas some public TCRs were present in many individuals. A further reported finding was that TCR beta sequences accurately predicted the HLA-A and HLA-B alleles for most subjects in the first cohort. A cluster of highly shared sequence variants was judged likely to be a technical artifact of the sequencing pipeline.

Spanning cysteine to phenylalanine, the CDR3 consists of 15 amino acids. Only CDR3 DNA remains: 45 bases, in frame from the first base. V loses 9 bases, J loses 7 bases, and the germline ends lie 24 bases apart. From a lookup of the germline V gene (reference sequence), CDR1 and CDR2 are LNHDA and SQIVND. Sequenced: PBMCs. The TCR was taken from a man aged 30-40 years in good health and CMV-seronegative. The rearrangement joined TRBV19 to TRBJ1-2; TRBD1 is perhaps the D gene, given 5 matching bases. The CDR3 reads CASKTKRGSLSGYTF. The base sequence is TGTGCCAGCAAAACAAAAAGGGGCAGCCTGAGTGGCTACACCTTC.